These 28 T cell receptor beta chains share one sample of origin, sequenced in a study of T cell responses to AZD1222 COVID-19 vaccine. The assay was immunoSEQ multiplex PCR, and TCRdb's table has in-frame clones only and misses some. The data show roughly 190,000 clones, roughly 90% seen once. The sequencing here drew on peripheral blood, taken on day 0 of AZD1222 vaccination. The receptor set was obtained from an adult in good health.

This clone was observed a handful of times. V usage is TRBV27 and J usage is TRBJ1-2; no reliable D call. V lost 5 bases and J lost 2, with 9 bases in between. The CDR3 is 13 residues long. Germline CDR1 reads MNHEY; CDR2 reads SMNVEV (reference sequence). The CDR3 DNA reads as TGTGCCAGCAGTGCCCCAGGAAACTATGGCTACACCTTC. Its translation is CASSAPGNYGYTF.

The chain couples TRBV19 to TRBJ1-1; no clear D gene. V shed 1 base and J shed 3 bases, with 9 bases lying between them. The length of the CDR3 is 14 residues. Germline values: CDR1 LNHDA, CDR2 SQIVND (reference sequence). The CDR3 loop reads CASSIGWGDTEAFF. The CDR3 nucleotides read TGTGCCAGTAGTATAGGATGGGGTGACACTGAAGCTTTCTTT.

The V gene is TRBV19, the J gene TRBJ1-5, with a tentative D call TRBD1 (5 bases). V gave up 8 bases and J gave up 4 bases, with 18 bases separating them. Germline V gene data show CDR1 as LNHDA and CDR2 as SQIVND (reference sequence). CDR3 length: 15 amino acids. For the CDR3, the DNA is TGTGCCAGTGGGATGGGACGGACGGGGAATCAGCCCCAGCATTTT. Protein: CASGMGRTGNQPQHF.

The genes are TRBV18 and TRBJ1-2; no clear D. Germline V gene lookup returns CDR1 KGHSH and CDR2 LQKENI. Trimming pared 2 bases from V and 11 bases from J, leaving 12 bases between. This CDR3 spans 12 amino acids. The CDR3, as DNA: TGTGCCAGCTCACCAAGGCCGGAGGATTACACCTTC. This sequence encodes CASSPRPEDYTF.

This clone was recorded once. The chain links TRBV27 to TRBJ1-4; 7 bases fit TRBD1. Germline V gives CDR1 MNHEY, CDR2 SMNVEV (reference sequence). This CDR3 has 16 residues. V shed 3 bases, J shed 2 bases, and the junction held 6 bases outside the gene matches. The CDR3 DNA reads as TGTGCCAGCAGTTTTTCCAGACAGGGCACTAATGAAAAACTGTTTTTT. The encoded protein is CASSFSRQGTNEKLFF.

The CDR3 here is CASSQTLGQGTEAFF. Written as DNA, the CDR3 is TGTGCCAGCAGCCAAACCTTGGGTCAGGGCACTGAAGCTTTCTTT. The chain links TRBV4-2 to TRBJ1-1; TRBD1 might be the D (5 bases). Trimming cost V 2 bases and J 4 bases, with 14 bases left between them. The CDR3 is 15 residues long. Germline lookup yields CDR1 LGHNA and CDR2 YNFKEQ.

This chain joins TRBV29-1 and TRBJ2-2, with 9 nucleotides matching TRBD1. This CDR3 region has 13 residues. Losses at the gene ends were 8 bases for V and 6 bases for J; bases not matched to a gene: 7. Germline V CDR1 and CDR2: SQVTM, ANQGSEA. This chain's CDR3 is CSSSRQGAGELFF. CDR3 DNA sequence: TGCAGCTCCAGCAGACAGGGGGCCGGGGAGCTGTTTTTT.

The rearrangement uses TRBV5-1 and TRBJ2-5; the D is unclear. CDR3 length: 14 residues. Germline V gene sequence: CDR1 SGHRS, CDR2 YFSETQ. Trimming pared 1 base from V and 1 base from J, leaving 8 bases between. The CDR3 bases are TGCGCCAGCAGCTTGATCACGATCCAAGAGACCCAGTACTTC. It specifies CASSLITIQETQYF. Full variable domain (outside the CDR3, taken from reference TRBV5-1 and TRBJ2-5): KAGVTQTPRYLIKTRGQQVTLSCSPISGHRSVSWYQQTPGQGLQFLFEYFSETQRNKGNFPGRFSGRQFSNSRSEMNVSTLELGDSALYLCASSLITIQETQYFGPGTRLLVL.

The chain uses TRBV6-2 or TRBV6-3 and TRBJ2-5, with D tentatively TRBD1 or TRBD2 (5 bases each). V lost 2 bases, J lost 1 base, and 8 bases lay in between. This CDR3 region has 14 residues. Per the germline V gene, CDR1 is MNHEY and CDR2 is SVGEGT. In nucleotides, the CDR3 is TGTGCCAGCAGTTACACGGGGCCCCAAGAGACCCAGTACTTC. It codes for CASSYTGPQETQYF.

The chain combines TRBV5-8 with TRBJ1-4, with D perhaps matching TRBD1 (5 bases). Trimming left V 2 bases short and J 0 bases short, with 14 bases between. The length of the CDR3 is 17 residues. The V gene's germline CDR1 is SGHTS and CDR2 YDEGEE. In DNA form, the CDR3 reads TGTGCCAGCAGCTTAAGTGACATGGGGGCAACTAATGAAAAACTGTTTTTT. Its translation: CASSLSDMGATNEKLFF.

The gene calls are TRBV6-2 or TRBV6-3 and TRBJ1-2, with 12 bases aligning to TRBD1. The V gene end was trimmed by 5 bases and the J gene end by 4 bases; junction bases not matched to a gene: 14. This CDR3 comprises 18 residues. Germline assignment: CDR1 MNHEY and CDR2 SVGEGT. CDR3 region: CASSPFRDRGPVPYGYTF. CDR3 coding DNA: TGTGCCAGCAGTCCATTCCGGGACAGGGGGCCAGTCCCCTATGGCTACACCTTC.

V and J are TRBV5-1 and TRBJ1-2; a weak D match, TRBD1 (5 bases). Germline V gene sequence: CDR1 SGHRS, CDR2 YFSETQ. This CDR3 spans 16 amino acids. Trimming stripped 2 bases from V and 0 bases from J, with 14 bases between. The CDR3 loop is CASSFGDPTANYGYTF. The CDR3 nucleotides are TGCGCCAGCAGCTTCGGGGACCCAACTGCTAACTATGGCTACACCTTC.

The chain carries TRBV28 and TRBJ1-2, with a possible D match to TRBD1 (6 bases). Germline CDR1 and CDR2: MDHEN and SYDVKM. Trimming cost V 3 bases and J 8 bases, with 16 bases left between them. The CDR3 consists of 14 residues. CDR3 sequence reads: CASSFKPRGGGYTF. The CDR3 DNA is TGTGCCAGCAGTTTCAAACCCCGAGGGGGGGGCTACACCTTC.

The chain is built from TRBV6-1 and TRBJ2-1, with TRBD1 as a possible D gene (6 bases). The CDR3 has 11 residues. The V and J ends lost 3 bases and 11 bases respectively, with 8 bases between them. The V gene's germline CDR1 is MNHNS and CDR2 SASEGT. CDR3 sequence: CASSDGTQQFF. The CDR3 bases are TGTGCCAGCAGTGACGGGACACAGCAGTTCTTC.

The chain recombines TRBV5-8 with TRBJ1-1; D ambiguous. The CDR3 contains 15 residues. V was clipped by 4 bases and J by 3 bases, with 16 bases between them. Germline V gene data show CDR1 as SGHTS and CDR2 as YDEGEE. As DNA, the CDR3 is TGTGCCAGCAGCCGTGCAGGCGTGGGAGACACTGAAGCTTTCTTT. Protein sequence: CASSRAGVGDTEAFF.

The V and J genes are TRBV9 and TRBJ2-1; D might be TRBD1 or TRBD2, each matching 5 bases. Germline V gene sequence: CDR1 SGDLS, CDR2 YYNGEE. The CDR3 extends over 17 amino acids. V shed 4 bases and J shed 0 bases, with 17 bases lying between them. CDR3 in DNA: TGTGCCAGCAGCCCGCGAGGGGTCGGGAACTCCTACAATGAGCAGTTCTTC. It specifies CASSPRGVGNSYNEQFF. Filled out from reference TRBV9 and TRBJ2-1, the complete variable domain reads DSGVTQTPKHLITATGQRVTLRCSPRSGDLSVYWYQQSLDQGLQFLIQYYNGEERAKGNILERFSAQQFPDLHSELNLSSLELGDSALYFCASSPRGVGNSYNEQFFGPGTRLTVL.

CDR3 sequence reads: CASTESGNSYNEQFF. As DNA, the CDR3 is TGTGCCAGCACGGAAAGCGGCAACTCCTACAATGAGCAGTTCTTC. The genes are TRBV6-5 and TRBJ2-1; tentatively, D is TRBD2 (5 bases). Germline V lookup: CDR1 MNHEY, CDR2 SVGAGI. V was pared by 7 bases and J by 0 bases, with 13 bases between. The CDR3 loop spans 15 amino acids.

The J gene is TRBJ2-3, the V gene TRBV25-1; 7 nucleotides align to TRBD2. Germline assignment: CDR1 MGHDK and CDR2 SYGVNS. This CDR3 region has 15 residues. The trim removed 2 bases at V and 4 bases at J, leaving 6 bases unmatched. For the CDR3, the DNA is TGTGCCAGCAGTGAACTCAGCGGGATCGCAGATACGCAGTATTTT. It is translated as CASSELSGIADTQYF.

V is TRBV29-1 and J is TRBJ1-2, with unresolved D. V lost 3 bases, J lost 6 bases, and 11 bases lay in between. CDR1 and CDR2 (germline): SQVTM, ANQGSEA. The CDR3 runs 12 residues. CDR3 loop: CSVDARGDGYTF. The CDR3 DNA follows: TGCAGCGTTGATGCCCGTGGCGATGGCTACACCTTC.

The J gene is TRBJ2-3, the V gene TRBV24-1; D may match TRBD1 or TRBD2 (6 bases each). Germline assignment: CDR1 KGHDR and CDR2 SFDVKD. Trimming took 5 bases from V and 3 from J, leaving 14 bases between them. The CDR3 extends over 15 amino acids. CDR3 in DNA: TGTGCCACCAGTGCCCCGGGGGCTAGTACAGATACGCAGTATTTT. Protein: CATSAPGASTDTQYF.

This rearrangement joins TRBV5-4 to TRBJ1-4; TRBD1 matches 9 bases. J gave up 10 bases and V 1 base, and 11 bases lay outside the gene matches. Germline assignment: CDR1 SGHNT and CDR2 YYREEE (reference sequence). CDR3 length: 16 amino acids. CDR3 sequence (DNA): TGTGCCAGCAGCTTGTCAACGGGACAGGGAGTCGGAAAACTGTTTTTT. This translates into CASSLSTGQGVGKLFF.

The genes are TRBV2 and TRBJ2-1, with 10 bases matching TRBD1. This CDR3 comprises 15 residues. V gave up 4 bases and J gave up 6 bases; unmatched junction bases: 6. Germline V gives CDR1 SNHLY, CDR2 FYNNEI. The CDR3 region is CASSARDRGANEQFF. CDR3 bases: TGTGCCAGCAGTGCCCGGGACAGGGGAGCCAATGAGCAGTTCTTC.

The V gene is TRBV6-6, the J gene TRBJ1-1; TRBD1 aligns across 9 bases. The junction had 13 bases not matched to a gene; V was cut back by 5 bases and J by 0 bases. Germline assignment: CDR1 MNHNY and CDR2 SVGAGI (reference sequence). The CDR3 is 18 amino acids. Here the CDR3 reads CASSLMTGGIVMNTEAFF. For the CDR3, the DNA is TGTGCCAGCAGTCTTATGACAGGGGGAATTGTCATGAACACTGAAGCTTTCTTT.

V gene TRBV9 combines with J gene TRBJ2-3; the D gene is possibly TRBD2 (6 bases). Germline V gene sequence: CDR1 SGDLS, CDR2 YYNGEE. Between the trimmed V and J ends, which lost 1 base and 2 bases, there was a span of 11 bases. The CDR3 totals 15 residues. CDR3 DNA: TGTGCCAGCAGCGTAAGAGGAGGGAACACAGATACGCAGTATTTT. Translation: CASSVRGGNTDTQYF.

The chain is built from TRBV5-4 and TRBJ1-1; tentatively, D is TRBD1 (5 bases). This CDR3 is 13 amino acids long. Per the germline V gene, CDR1 is SGHNT and CDR2 is YYREEE (reference sequence). Trimming shortened V by 4 bases and J by 11 bases, and 18 bases separated the two germline ends. CDR3 DNA sequence: TGTGCCAGCAGCCCGGACCGGACAAACTCCGCTTTCTTT. It translates to CASSPDRTNSAFF. Using reference TRBV5-4 and TRBJ1-1 for the parts outside the CDR3, the full variable domain is ETGVTQSPTHLIKTRGQQVTLRCSSQSGHNTVSWYQQALGQGPQFIFQYYREEENGRGNFPPRFSGLQFPNYSSELNVNALELDDSALYLCASSPDRTNSAFFGQGTRLTVV.

This clone has only one observation. The chain recombines TRBV18 with TRBJ1-2, with 7 bases matching TRBD1. The germline gives CDR1 KGHSH, CDR2 LQKENI. Trimming at V came to 6 bases and at J to 3 bases, leaving 13 bases not matched to a gene. This CDR3 is 16 amino acids long. The chain's CDR3 is CASSPRNRGDYYGYTF. CDR3 DNA: TGTGCCAGCTCCCCAAGGAACAGGGGAGATTACTATGGCTACACCTTC.

This chain connects TRBV5-6 to TRBJ1-2; D unclear. The length of the CDR3 is 16 residues. Germline CDR1 and CDR2: SGHDT and YYEEEE. V was pared by 0 bases and J by 4 bases, with 16 bases between. The chain's CDR3 is CASSLASATLLYGYTF. The CDR3 DNA reads as TGTGCCAGCAGCTTGGCCTCTGCCACCTTACTCTATGGCTACACCTTC.

The rearrangement joins TRBV18 to TRBJ2-7, with 8 bases fitting TRBD1. V lost 3 bases and J lost 1; bases outside the gene matches: 8. Germline V gene data show CDR1 as KGHSH and CDR2 as LQKENI. The CDR3 is made up of 16 amino acids. This chain's CDR3 is CASSPSPGQASYEQYF. CDR3 coding DNA: TGTGCCAGCTCACCGTCCCCGGGACAGGCATCCTACGAGCAGTACTTC.